Listed here are 15 T cell receptor beta chains from one sample, sequenced in a study of T cells after yellow fever vaccination. TCRdb passed the 5' RACE reads through MiXCR, listing each CDR3 protein once. The repertoire holds approximately 340,000 distinct CDR3 sequences, with 8.7% as singletons. Sequences were derived from PBMCs, sampled on the day of the first yellow fever vaccination. These receptors all come from a young man who received the YFV17D yellow fever vaccine.

This clonotype was observed at least ten times. The chain links TRBV12-3 or TRBV12-4 to TRBJ2-7; no reliable D call. This CDR3 has 11 amino acids. V lost 3 bases and J 5 bases, leaving 5 bases between the germline ends. The CDR3: CASSFEDEQYF. For the CDR3, the DNA is TGTGCCAGCAGTTTTGAGGACGAGCAGTACTTC.

The sample holds many counts of this clonotype. The genes are TRBV4-1 and TRBJ2-2; D is ambiguous. The V gene lost 4 bases and the J gene lost 5 bases, with 5 bases spanning the gap. The CDR3 loop spans 12 amino acids. Germline V gene data show CDR1 as MGHRA and CDR2 as YSYEKL. The CDR3: CASSRQTGELFF. The DNA of the CDR3 is TGCGCCAGCAGCCGCCAGACCGGGGAGCTGTTTTTT.

Only a few counts were recorded for this clonotype. V and J are TRBV2 and TRBJ2-4, with a tentative D call TRBD2 (7 bases). Trimming removed 7 bases from V and 6 bases from J, with 19 bases in between. From germline, CDR1 is SNHLY and CDR2 FYNNEI. CDR3 size: 15 residues. The CDR3 sequence: CASIRRGAERNIQYF. CDR3 sequence (DNA): TGTGCCAGCATCCGACGGGGGGCCGAGAGAAACATTCAGTACTTC.

This clonotype was seen more than once but under ten times. The V gene is TRBV5-6, the J gene TRBJ1-2, with D maybe TRBD1 (5 bases). The germline V gene has CDR1 SGHDT and CDR2 YYEEEE. The CDR3 covers 14 residues. Deletions cut 3 bases from V and 5 bases from J, with 14 bases between. CDR3 in DNA: TGTGCCAGCAGCTCGGCCCGGGGCGGATATGGCTACACCTTC. It is translated as CASSSARGGYGYTF. Full variable domain (missing parts from reference TRBV5-6 and TRBJ1-2): DAGVTQSPTHLIKTRGQQVTLRCSPKSGHDTVSWYQQALGQGPQFIFQYYEEEERQRGNFPDRFSGHQFPNYSSELNVNALLLGDSALYLCASSSARGGYGYTFGSGTRLTVV.

This clonotype appeared a few times. The chain combines TRBV10-3 with TRBJ2-5; 13 bases are a match to TRBD2. Per the germline V gene, CDR1 is ENHRY and CDR2 is SYGVKD. V lost 2 bases and J lost 4; bases outside the gene matches: 7. The CDR3 covers 17 residues. Here the CDR3 DNA reads TGTGCCATCAGTGAGGCCCGACTAGCGGGGGGCACAGAGACCCAGTACTTC. Amino acid sequence: CAISEARLAGGTETQYF.

This clonotype was observed a few times. This sequence joins TRBV5-1 and TRBJ2-1; 9 positions agree with TRBD2. The CDR3 sequence is 15 residues long. Trimming took 2 bases from V and 4 from J; bases not matched to a gene: 4. CDR1 is SGHRS, CDR2 YFSETQ, per germline. Here the CDR3 DNA reads TGCGCCAGCAGCTTTTTAGCGGGGGAGTACAATGAGCAGTTCTTC. It specifies CASSFLAGEYNEQFF.

This clonotype was found many times. V gene TRBV5-1 combines with J gene TRBJ2-1; D not resolved. Germline V gene sequence: CDR1 SGHRS, CDR2 YFSETQ. V lost 0 bases, J lost 0 bases, and 7 bases lay in between. The CDR3 loop spans 15 amino acids. The CDR3 region has the DNA TGCGCCAGCAGCTTGGGGGTCAGCTCCTACAATGAGCAGTTCTTC. Its protein product is CASSLGVSSYNEQFF.

J is TRBJ2-6 and V is TRBV5-6; D uncertain. The CDR3 loop spans 15 amino acids. Germline assignment: CDR1 SGHDT and CDR2 YYEEEE. V lost 0 bases and J 0 bases, leaving 4 bases between the germline ends. The CDR3 reads CASSLGNSGANVLTF. The CDR3 coding sequence is TGTGCCAGCAGCTTGGGGAACTCTGGGGCCAACGTCCTGACTTTC.

The table lists this clonotype with a few counts. The chain joins TRBV7-2 to TRBJ2-5; TRBD2 aligns across 8 bases. Per the germline V gene, CDR1 is SGHTA and CDR2 is FQGNSA. This CDR3 comprises 16 residues. Germline trimming cut 6 bases from V and 2 bases from J; bases unmatched to any gene: 11. DNA for the CDR3: TGTGCCAGCAGTTGGGGGAGCGGGGGCGTACAAGAGACCCAGTACTTC. Protein sequence: CASSWGSGGVQETQYF.

This chain uses TRBV4-1 with TRBJ2-1; no definite D call. In germline, CDR1 is MGHRA, CDR2 YSYEKL. The CDR3 is made up of 14 amino acids. V lost 2 bases, J lost 4 bases, and 9 bases lay in between. The chain's CDR3 is CASSQSRRYNEQFF. The CDR3 bases are TGCGCCAGCAGCCAAAGCCGGCGTTACAATGAGCAGTTCTTC.

There are a few counts of this clonotype. V gene TRBV29-1 combines with J gene TRBJ1-2; D unresolved. The CDR3 length is 12 residues. Trimming left V 7 bases short and J 4 bases short, with 13 bases between. The germline V gene encodes CDR1 SQVTM and CDR2 ANQGSEA. CDR3 residues: CSAYSIGYGYTF. CDR3 bases: TGCAGCGCCTACAGTATTGGCTATGGCTACACCTTC.

CDR3 coding DNA: TGTGCCAGCAGCTTAGGGTCTAGCGGGGGGTCGAATGAGCAGTTCTTC. This translates into CASSLGSSGGSNEQFF. The gene calls are TRBV7-9 and TRBJ2-1; 11 bases are shared with TRBD2. The CDR3 has 16 residues. Looked up from germline, CDR1 is SEHNR and CDR2 is FQNEAQ (reference sequence). The J segment lost 7 bases and the V segment lost 1 base, leaving 6 bases of the junction unmatched.

This clonotype turned up a few times. The chain couples TRBV7-2 to TRBJ2-5, with 12 bases identical to TRBD2. V lost 1 base, J lost 5 bases, and 8 bases stayed unmatched. The length of the CDR3 is 17 residues. Germline lookup yields CDR1 SGHTA and CDR2 FQGNSA. The CDR3 region is CASSLGASGGAGETQYF. In nucleotides, the CDR3 is TGTGCCAGCAGCTTAGGCGCTAGCGGGGGGGCCGGGGAGACCCAGTACTTC.

This clonotype showed up just a few times. This sequence joins TRBV5-6 and TRBJ1-4; D possibly corresponds to TRBD1 (6 bases). Germline V gene data show CDR1 as SGHDT and CDR2 as YYEEEE. The CDR3 is made up of 15 amino acids. Trimming left V 2 bases short and J 8 bases short, with 16 bases between. The CDR3 here is CASSFRQAGDEKLFF. The DNA for the CDR3 is TGTGCCAGCAGCTTCCGTCAGGCAGGGGACGAAAAACTGTTTTTT. The full variable domain, with the rest looked up from reference TRBV5-6 and TRBJ1-4, is DAGVTQSPTHLIKTRGQQVTLRCSPKSGHDTVSWYQQALGQGPQFIFQYYEEEERQRGNFPDRFSGHQFPNYSSELNVNALLLGDSALYLCASSFRQAGDEKLFFGSGTQLSVL.

This clonotype was found a few times. This chain links TRBV12-3 or TRBV12-4 with TRBJ2-3, with 11 bases matching TRBD1. The CDR3 length is 12 residues. The J segment lost 10 bases and the V segment lost 4 bases, leaving 1 base of the junction unmatched. The DNA for the CDR3 is TGTGCCAGCAGTTGGGACAGGGGGGCGCAGTATTTT. Its protein product is CASSWDRGAQYF.